Listed here are 18 T cell receptor beta chains from one sample, sequenced in a study of T cell responses to AZD1222 COVID-19 vaccine (dated by TCRdb to the early 2020s). Receptor amplification or capture employed the immunoSEQ multiplex PCR assay. Sourced from immuneACCESS, this table was stored by TCRdb with only in-frame sequences that have V and J called. A share of the clones is absent; for the studies checked, an unresolved V gene accounts for under half, and the remainder has no known explanation. The sample profile shows about 110,000 clones; about 85% of them were found once. 3.2% of the sample is taken by the ten largest. The sample's time point label, decoded: baseline before first vaccination. The sequencing here drew on peripheral blood, taken on day 0 of AZD1222 vaccination. The receptors come from an adult in good health.

This clone came up a few times. The chain combines TRBV6-5 with TRBJ2-1; D might be TRBD1 (6 bases). Germline loops: CDR1 MNHEY, CDR2 SVGAGI. The CDR3 spans 14 residues. Trimming removed 8 bases from V and 6 bases from J, with 17 bases in between. The CDR3 region is CASGGGSHVNEQFF. The CDR3 DNA follows: TGTGCCAGCGGGGGCGGGTCTCATGTCAATGAGCAGTTCTTC.

The V call is TRBV30, the J call TRBJ1-2, with TRBD1 matching over 7 bases. Trimming at V came to 4 bases and at J to 3 bases, leaving 5 bases not matched to a gene. CDR1 and CDR2 from the germline V gene are GTSNPN and SVGIG (reference sequence). The CDR3 spans 13 residues. The CDR3 spells CAWNAGGDYGYTF. In DNA form, the CDR3 reads TGTGCCTGGAACGCAGGGGGGGACTATGGCTACACCTTC.

The chain couples TRBV5-1 to TRBJ1-5, with D possibly matching TRBD1 (6 bases). Deletions cut 6 bases from V and 3 bases from J, with 10 bases between. Germline V CDR1 and CDR2: SGHRS, YFSETQ. CDR3 length: 13 residues. The CDR3 DNA reads TGCGCCAGCAAGGCAGGGGACAATCAGCCCCAGCATTTT. It specifies CASKAGDNQPQHF.

V usage is TRBV27 and J usage is TRBJ1-3; tentative D call: TRBD1 (6 bases). V was pared by 8 bases and J by 4 bases, with 18 bases between. This CDR3 comprises 15 residues. Germline assignment: CDR1 MNHEY and CDR2 SMNVEV (reference sequence). CDR3 DNA: TGTGCCAGCGGCCCCAGGGGACCTTTAGGAAACACCATATATTTT. The encoded protein is CASGPRGPLGNTIYF.

The table lists this clone with a count of one. The chain couples TRBV18 to TRBJ1-2, with 8 bases fitting TRBD1. The CDR3 spans 18 residues. Per the germline V gene, CDR1 is KGHSH and CDR2 is LQKENI. Germline trimming cut 6 bases from V and 4 bases from J; bases unmatched to any gene: 19. CDR3 DNA sequence: TGTGCCAGCTCTCCCACCCGGGACAGGTCGAACTTCGGCTATGGCTACACCTTC. It is translated as CASSPTRDRSNFGYGYTF.

This chain connects TRBV19 to TRBJ2-1; D perhaps matches TRBD2 (5 bases). Germline V gene sequence: CDR1 LNHDA, CDR2 SQIVND (reference sequence). Trimming removed 5 bases from V and 6 bases from J, with 8 bases in between. CDR3 length: 12 residues. The CDR3 region is CASSGSGNEQFF. For the CDR3, the DNA is TGTGCCAGTAGTGGGAGCGGCAATGAGCAGTTCTTC.

The chain has TRBV28 and TRBJ1-3; D ambiguous. The CDR3 runs to 14 residues. The V end lost 7 bases, the J end lost 2 bases, and 12 bases lay between the germline ends. Germline V gene lookup returns CDR1 MDHEN and CDR2 SYDVKM. CDR3 DNA sequence: TGTGCCAGCACCATCCCCGGGGCTGGAAACACCATATATTTT. Amino acid sequence: CASTIPGAGNTIYF.

The table lists this clone with a few counts. This sequence joins TRBV9 and TRBJ2-1; maybe TRBD2 (6 bases). The germline V and J ends were trimmed by 2 bases and 3 bases, with 15 bases remaining between them. Germline assignment: CDR1 SGDLS and CDR2 YYNGEE. The length of the CDR3 is 16 residues. CDR3 loop: CASSVTSLRGYNEQFF. In DNA form, the CDR3 reads TGTGCCAGCAGCGTGACTAGTCTCCGTGGCTACAATGAGCAGTTCTTC.

The V and J genes are TRBV7-2 and TRBJ2-3, with 11 bases matching TRBD2. V trimming: 3 bases; J trimming: 3 bases; junction bases outside the gene matches: 5. The CDR3 totals 16 residues. Looked up from germline, CDR1 is SGHTA and CDR2 is FQGNSA. The CDR3 loop reads CASSFSSGGWTDTQYF. The CDR3 DNA is TGTGCCAGCAGCTTCTCTAGCGGGGGGTGGACAGATACGCAGTATTTT.

The rearrangement joins TRBV7-8 to TRBJ2-1; the D is unclear. This CDR3 has 17 residues. V was clipped by 1 base and J by 0 bases, with 13 bases between them. The V gene's germline CDR1 is SGHVS and CDR2 FQNEAQ. CDR3 region: CASSLVSSASSYNEQFF. The CDR3 region has the DNA TGTGCCAGCAGCTTAGTGAGCAGCGCTAGCTCCTACAATGAGCAGTTCTTC.

This clone has a single count. J is TRBJ2-3 and V is TRBV5-1, with D possibly being TRBD2 (6 bases). Trimming stripped 10 bases from V and 3 bases from J, with 15 bases between. Looked up from germline, CDR1 is SGHRS and CDR2 is YFSETQ. This CDR3 is 13 amino acids long. DNA of the CDR3: TGCGCCGGGTCCGTCAGCGGGACAGATACGCAGTATTTT. This gives the protein CAGSVSGTDTQYF. The full variable domain, with the rest looked up from reference TRBV5-1 and TRBJ2-3, is KAGVTQTPRYLIKTRGQQVTLSCSPISGHRSVSWYQQTPGQGLQFLFEYFSETQRNKGNFPGRFSGRQFSNSRSEMNVSTLELGDSALYLCAGSVSGTDTQYFGPGTRLTVL.

V is TRBV7-9 and J is TRBJ1-5; a weak D match, TRBD1 (6 bases). Germline CDR1 and CDR2: SEHNR and FQNEAQ (reference sequence). V was shortened by 6 bases and J by 2 bases, with 11 bases between the two germline ends. CDR3 length: 14 residues. CDR3 sequence: CASSQGSRNQPQHF. The CDR3, as DNA: TGTGCCAGCAGTCAGGGGAGTCGCAATCAGCCCCAGCATTTT.

The V and J genes are TRBV28 and TRBJ1-2, with D perhaps matching TRBD1 (6 bases). The length of the CDR3 is 14 residues. V gave up 7 bases and J gave up 3 bases, with 15 bases separating them. Germline CDR1 and CDR2: MDHEN and SYDVKM. CDR3 loop: CASTPTGKDYGYTF. CDR3 bases: TGTGCCAGCACTCCGACAGGAAAGGACTATGGCTACACCTTC.

There are many counts of this clone. The chain couples TRBV2 to TRBJ2-7; 11 bases agree with TRBD2. The CDR3 covers 15 residues. J lost 6 bases, V lost 6 bases, and 10 bases had no gene match. The V gene's germline CDR1 is SNHLY and CDR2 FYNNEI. DNA of the CDR3: TGTGCCAGCAGCGATAGCGGGAGGGCCGTTACCGAGCAGTACTTC. It specifies CASSDSGRAVTEQYF.

This chain joins TRBV6-5 and TRBJ2-2; weak D call: TRBD1 (5 bases). V lost 4 bases and J 1 base, leaving 13 bases between the germline ends. Germline CDR1 reads MNHEY; CDR2 reads SVGAGI. The CDR3 is 16 residues long. CDR3 DNA: TGTGCCAGCAGTTCCCGGCAGGGAAGGAACACCGGGGAGCTGTTTTTT. Its protein product is CASSSRQGRNTGELFF.

This clone came up once. The rearrangement links TRBV28 to TRBJ2-5; 10 nucleotides agree with TRBD1. Trimming at V came to 6 bases and at J to 4 bases, leaving 2 bases not matched to a gene. Germline V CDR1 and CDR2: MDHEN, SYDVKM. This CDR3 region has 13 residues. CDR3 region: CASRTGGLETQYF. DNA of the CDR3: TGTGCCAGCAGGACAGGGGGCCTAGAGACCCAGTACTTC.

The sample holds a few counts of this clone. The CDR3 nucleotides are TGTGCCAGCAGCTTGTTGGGAGGGATGTCGTATGGCTACACCTTC. Translation gives CASSLLGGMSYGYTF. The chain combines TRBV5-4 with TRBJ1-2; no reliable D call. This CDR3 has 15 amino acids. CDR1 and CDR2 (germline): SGHNT, YYREEE (reference sequence). Trimming took off 1 base at V and 5 bases at J, with 15 bases between the two ends. The full variable domain, with the rest looked up from reference TRBV5-4 and TRBJ1-2, is ETGVTQSPTHLIKTRGQQVTLRCSSQSGHNTVSWYQQALGQGPQFIFQYYREEENGRGNFPPRFSGLQFPNYSSELNVNALELDDSALYLCASSLLGGMSYGYTFGSGTRLTVV.

V is TRBV6-5 and J is TRBJ2-3; no clear D gene. The CDR3 runs to 11 residues. V gave up 5 bases and J gave up 5 bases, with 5 bases separating them. CDR1 is MNHEY, CDR2 SVGAGI, per germline. CDR3 in amino acids: CASSKEDTQYF. In DNA, the CDR3 is TGTGCCAGCAGTAAGGAAGATACGCAGTATTTT.